This T cell receptor (beta chain) was identified in a study of T cells in narcolepsy. Libraries were prepared by immunoSEQ multiplex PCR; TCRdb keeps only in-frame clonotypes and omits some of them. The table includes around 35,000 clones, 90% detected once. In the case of this clone: Its cognate antigen is unknown. The identical CDR3 is also encoded by other nucleotide sequences in the sample.

The CDR3 sequence is 15 residues long. J was trimmed by 6 bases and V by 2 bases; bases with no gene match: 5. The germline V gene encodes CDR1 SEHNR and CDR2 FQNEAQ (reference sequence). General observations from the study: Some memory CD4+ repertoires had no autoreactive clone sequences. Comparing one patient's CSF and blood CD4+ clonotypes highlighted HCRT- and TRIB2-specific autoreactive clonotypes.

The rearrangement joins TRBV7-9 to TRBJ2-1; 9 bases are shared with TRBD1. Sequenced sample: CD45RA- memory CD4+ T cells from PBMCs. The receptor comes from a human donor with narcolepsy. The CDR3 DNA follows: TGTGCCAGCAGCTTAATCGGGACAGGGTTCAATGAGCAGTTCTTC. It is translated as CASSLIGTGFNEQFF.